This T cell receptor beta chain was sequenced for a study of cytomegalovirus exposure and HLA in healthy donors. The assay was immunoSEQ multiplex PCR, and TCRdb's table has in-frame clones only and misses some. The sample has some 72,000 clones, roughly 95% seen once. This CDR3 is built from 13 residues. From germline, CDR1 is MGHRA and CDR2 YSYEKL. V was pared by 1 base and J by 1 base, with 4 bases between. The chain has TRBV4-1 and TRBJ2-5; D remains unclear. The sequence was obtained from a man younger than 35 in good health and CMV-seropositive. Source material: PBMCs. The CDR3 bases are TGCGCCAGCAGCCAAGTATCCCAAGAGACCCAGTACTTC. Translated, it gives CASSQVSQETQYF.